This TCR beta chain was sequenced for a study of T cells after yellow fever vaccination. Overall study findings and caveats: It was a weaker secondary response, yet one that peaked faster, at day 5 versus 15.

Each CDR3 protein gets one entry after TCRdb re-called the 5' RACE reads with MiXCR. The sample carries about 96,000 distinct CDR3 sequences, roughly 10% recorded once. Germline V gene lookup returns CDR1 MRHNA and CDR2 SNTAGT. V gave up 3 bases and J gave up 3 bases, with 13 bases separating them. The CDR3 spans 15 residues. The sample consisted of CD8+ T cells not binding an NS4B(214-222) dextramer, sorted from PBMCs, taken roughly 15 days after the first yellow fever vaccination. The chain couples TRBV6-4 to TRBJ2-3, with D possibly being TRBD2 (7 bases). This clonotype originated in a young man who received the YFV17D yellow fever vaccine. Here the CDR3 DNA reads TGTGCCAGCAGTGAGCGCCGGGGGGCAACAGATACGCAGTATTTT. Its protein is CASSERRGATDTQYF.